This T cell receptor beta chain was recorded in a study of blood T cell repertoires in COVID-19. Profiling relied on immunoSEQ multiplex PCR, and the TCRdb table lists in-frame clones only, not all of them. The profile shows a few hundred thousand clones, roughly 90% of them singletons. CDR1 is SGHDN, CDR2 FVKESK, per germline. The CDR3 contains 14 residues. The V and J ends lost 5 bases and 2 bases respectively, with 12 bases between them. The chain links TRBV14 to TRBJ1-1; the D gene is possibly TRBD1 (6 bases). The sequencing input was PBMCs or T cells enriched from blood (not recorded which). The clonotype originates from a woman in her 40s who had recovered from COVID-19. The CDR3 reads CASSVQQGNTEAFF. The CDR3 region has the DNA TGTGCCAGCAGCGTACAACAGGGAAACACTGAAGCTTTCTTT.